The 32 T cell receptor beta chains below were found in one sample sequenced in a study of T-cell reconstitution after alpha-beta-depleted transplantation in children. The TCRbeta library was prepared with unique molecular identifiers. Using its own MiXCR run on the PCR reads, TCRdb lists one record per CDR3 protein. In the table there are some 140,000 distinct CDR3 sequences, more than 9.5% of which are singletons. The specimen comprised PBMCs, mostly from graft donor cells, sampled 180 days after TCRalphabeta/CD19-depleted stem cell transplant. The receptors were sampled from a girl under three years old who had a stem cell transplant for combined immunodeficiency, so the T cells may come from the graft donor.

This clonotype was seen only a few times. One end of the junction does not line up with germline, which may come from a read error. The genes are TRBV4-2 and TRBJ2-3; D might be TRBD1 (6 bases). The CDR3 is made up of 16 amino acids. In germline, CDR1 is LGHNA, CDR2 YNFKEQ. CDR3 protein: CASSQDFAGGTDTQYF. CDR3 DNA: TGCGCCAGCAGCCAAGATTTCGCAGGGGGCACAGATACGCAGTATTTT.

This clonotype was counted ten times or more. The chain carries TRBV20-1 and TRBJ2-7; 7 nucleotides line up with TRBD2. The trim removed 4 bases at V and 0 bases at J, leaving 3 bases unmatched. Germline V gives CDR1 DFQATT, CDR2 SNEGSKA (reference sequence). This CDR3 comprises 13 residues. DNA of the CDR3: TGCAGTGCTACCTGGACTAGCTCCTACGAGCAGTACTTC. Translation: CSATWTSSYEQYF.

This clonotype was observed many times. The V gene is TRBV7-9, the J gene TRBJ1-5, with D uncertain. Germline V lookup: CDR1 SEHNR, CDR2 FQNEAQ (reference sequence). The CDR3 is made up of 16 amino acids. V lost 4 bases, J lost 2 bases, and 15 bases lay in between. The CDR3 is CASSYNGFFGNQPQHF. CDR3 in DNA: TGTGCCAGCAGCTATAATGGGTTTTTCGGCAATCAGCCCCAGCATTTT.

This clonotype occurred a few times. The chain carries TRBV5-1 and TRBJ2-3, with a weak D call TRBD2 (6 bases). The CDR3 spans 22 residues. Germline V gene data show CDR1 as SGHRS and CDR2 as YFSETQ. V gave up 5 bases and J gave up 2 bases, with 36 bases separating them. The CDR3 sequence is CASSTEVGGGHFFRTHTDTQYF. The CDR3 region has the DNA TGCGCCAGCAGTACAGAGGTTGGGGGAGGCCACTTTTTTCGGACACACACAGATACGCAGTATTTT.

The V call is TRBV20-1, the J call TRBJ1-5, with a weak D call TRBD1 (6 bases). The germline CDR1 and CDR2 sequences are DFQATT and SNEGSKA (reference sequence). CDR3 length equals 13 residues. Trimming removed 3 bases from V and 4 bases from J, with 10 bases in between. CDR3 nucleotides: TGCAGTGCTAGTGAGGGGGTAAATCAGCCCCAGCATTTT. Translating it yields CSASEGVNQPQHF.

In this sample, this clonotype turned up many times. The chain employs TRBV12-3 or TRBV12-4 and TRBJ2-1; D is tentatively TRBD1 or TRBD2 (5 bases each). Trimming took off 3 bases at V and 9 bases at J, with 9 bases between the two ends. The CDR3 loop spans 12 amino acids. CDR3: CASSFRGSEQFF. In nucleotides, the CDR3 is TGTGCCAGCAGTTTTCGGGGCAGTGAGCAGTTCTTC.

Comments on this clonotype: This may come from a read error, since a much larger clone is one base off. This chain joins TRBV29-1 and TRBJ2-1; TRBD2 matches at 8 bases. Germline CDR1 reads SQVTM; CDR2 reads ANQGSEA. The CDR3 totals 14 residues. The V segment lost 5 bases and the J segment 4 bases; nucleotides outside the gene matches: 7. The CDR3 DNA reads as TGCAGCGTTCAGACTGGCGGGAGGTACAATGAGCAGTTCTTC. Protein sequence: CSVQTGGRYNEQFF.

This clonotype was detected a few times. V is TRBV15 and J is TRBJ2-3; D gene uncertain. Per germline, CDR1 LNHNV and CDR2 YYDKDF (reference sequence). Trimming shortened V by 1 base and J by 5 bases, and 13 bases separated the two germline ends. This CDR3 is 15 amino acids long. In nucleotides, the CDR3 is TGTGCCACCAGCAGAGCAACGACCGACCGAGATACGCAGTATTTT. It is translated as CATSRATTDRDTQYF.

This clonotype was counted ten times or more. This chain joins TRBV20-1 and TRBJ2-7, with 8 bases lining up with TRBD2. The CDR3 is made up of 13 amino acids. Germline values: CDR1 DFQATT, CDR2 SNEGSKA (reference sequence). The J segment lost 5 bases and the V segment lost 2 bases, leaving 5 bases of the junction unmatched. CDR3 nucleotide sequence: TGCAGTGCTAGAAAAGCGGGAGTGGACGAGCAGTACTTC. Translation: CSARKAGVDEQYF.

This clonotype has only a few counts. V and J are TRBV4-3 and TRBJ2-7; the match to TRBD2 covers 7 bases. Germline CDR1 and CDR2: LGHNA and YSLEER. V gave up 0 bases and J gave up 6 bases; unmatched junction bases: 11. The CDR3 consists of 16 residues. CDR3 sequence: CASSQDRASPGGEQYF. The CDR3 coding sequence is TGCGCCAGCAGCCAAGATAGGGCCAGTCCGGGAGGCGAGCAGTACTTC.

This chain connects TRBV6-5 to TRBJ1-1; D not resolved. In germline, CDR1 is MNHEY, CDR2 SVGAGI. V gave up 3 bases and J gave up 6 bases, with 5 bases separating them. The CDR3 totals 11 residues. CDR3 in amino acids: CASSYHAEAFF. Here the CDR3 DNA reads TGTGCCAGCAGTTATCATGCTGAAGCTTTCTTT.

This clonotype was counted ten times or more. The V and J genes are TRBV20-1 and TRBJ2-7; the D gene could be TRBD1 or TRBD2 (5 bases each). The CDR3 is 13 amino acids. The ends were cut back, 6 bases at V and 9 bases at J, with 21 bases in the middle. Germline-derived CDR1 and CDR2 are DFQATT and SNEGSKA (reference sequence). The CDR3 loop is CSAVGTDTTGQYF. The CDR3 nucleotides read TGCAGTGCCGTTGGGACGGACACTACAGGGCAGTACTTC.

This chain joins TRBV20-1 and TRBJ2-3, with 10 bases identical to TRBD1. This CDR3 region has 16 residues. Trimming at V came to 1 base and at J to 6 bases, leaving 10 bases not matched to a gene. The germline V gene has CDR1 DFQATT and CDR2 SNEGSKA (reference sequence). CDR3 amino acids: CSARAIPGTGVDTQYF. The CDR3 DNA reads TGCAGTGCTAGAGCCATCCCCGGGACAGGGGTTGATACGCAGTATTTT.

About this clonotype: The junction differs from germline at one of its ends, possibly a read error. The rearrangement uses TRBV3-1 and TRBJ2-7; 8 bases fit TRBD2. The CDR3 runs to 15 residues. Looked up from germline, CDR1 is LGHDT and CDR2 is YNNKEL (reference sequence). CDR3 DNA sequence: TGTGCCAGCTGCCAAGACACTAGCGGTCCTAGGGAGCAGTACTTC. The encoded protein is CASCQDTSGPREQYF.

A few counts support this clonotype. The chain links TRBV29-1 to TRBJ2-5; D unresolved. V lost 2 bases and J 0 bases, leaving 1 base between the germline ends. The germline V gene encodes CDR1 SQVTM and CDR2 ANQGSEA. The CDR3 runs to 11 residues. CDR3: CSVEHQETQYF. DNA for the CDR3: TGCAGCGTTGAACACCAAGAGACCCAGTACTTC.

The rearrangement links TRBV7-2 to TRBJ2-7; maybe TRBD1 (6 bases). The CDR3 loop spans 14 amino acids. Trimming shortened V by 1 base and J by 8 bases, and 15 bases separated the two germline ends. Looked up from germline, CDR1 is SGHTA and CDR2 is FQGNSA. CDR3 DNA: TGTGCCAGCAGCTTAGACAGGGCACATTGTAAGCAGTACTTC. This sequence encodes CASSLDRAHCKQYF. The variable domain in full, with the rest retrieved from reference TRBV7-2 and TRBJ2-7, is GAGVSQSPSNKVTEKGKDVELRCDPISGHTALYWYRQSLGQGLEFLIYFQGNSAPDKSGLPSDRFSAERTGGSVSTLTIQRTQQEDSAVYLCASSLDRAHCKQYFGPGTRLTVT.

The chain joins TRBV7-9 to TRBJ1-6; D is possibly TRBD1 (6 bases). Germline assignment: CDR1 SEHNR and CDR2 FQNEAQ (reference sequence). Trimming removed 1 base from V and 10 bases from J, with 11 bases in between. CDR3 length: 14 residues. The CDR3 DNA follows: TGTGCCAGCAGCTTAGGGGGGCTTGGGTCACCCCTCCACTTT. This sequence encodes CASSLGGLGSPLHF. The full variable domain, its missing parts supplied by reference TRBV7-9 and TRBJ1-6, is DTGVSQNPRHKITKRGQNVTFRCDPISEHNRLYWYRQTLGQGPEFLTYFQNEAQLEKSRLLSDRFSAERPKGSFSTLEIQRTEQGDSAMYLCASSLGGLGSPLHFGNGTRLTVT.

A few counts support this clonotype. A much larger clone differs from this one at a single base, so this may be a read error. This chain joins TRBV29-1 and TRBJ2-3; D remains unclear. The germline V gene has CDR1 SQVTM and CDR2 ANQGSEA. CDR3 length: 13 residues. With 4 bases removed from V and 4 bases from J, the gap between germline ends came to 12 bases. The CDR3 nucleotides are TGCAGCGTTGGGGCTTGGGTCGCAGATACGCAGTATTTT. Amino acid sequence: CSVGAWVADTQYF.

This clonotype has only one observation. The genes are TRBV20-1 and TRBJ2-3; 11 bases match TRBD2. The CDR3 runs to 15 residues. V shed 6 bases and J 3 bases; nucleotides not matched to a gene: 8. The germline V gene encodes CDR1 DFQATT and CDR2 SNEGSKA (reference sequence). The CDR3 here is CSAISGRAETDTQYF. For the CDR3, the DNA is TGCAGTGCCATTAGCGGGAGGGCCGAGACAGATACGCAGTATTTT.

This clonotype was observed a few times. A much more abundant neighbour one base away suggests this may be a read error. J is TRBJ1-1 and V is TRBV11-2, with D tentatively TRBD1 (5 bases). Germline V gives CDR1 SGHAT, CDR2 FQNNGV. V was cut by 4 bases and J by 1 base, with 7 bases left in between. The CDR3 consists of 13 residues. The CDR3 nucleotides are TGTGCCAGCAGCTCTACAGGGAACACTGAAGCTTTCTTT. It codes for CASSSTGNTEAFF.

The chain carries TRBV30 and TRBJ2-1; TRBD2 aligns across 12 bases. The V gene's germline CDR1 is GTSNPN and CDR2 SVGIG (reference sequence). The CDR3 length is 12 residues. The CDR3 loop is CRTSGGLNEQFF. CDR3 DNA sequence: TGTCGAACTAGCGGGGGGCTCAATGAGCAGTTCTTC.

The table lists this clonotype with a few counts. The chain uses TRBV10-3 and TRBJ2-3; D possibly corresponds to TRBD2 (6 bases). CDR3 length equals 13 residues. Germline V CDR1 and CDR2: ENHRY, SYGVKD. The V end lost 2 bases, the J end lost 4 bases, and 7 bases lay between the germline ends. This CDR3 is CAISEAGPDTQYF. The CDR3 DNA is TGTGCCATCAGTGAGGCGGGGCCAGATACGCAGTATTTT.

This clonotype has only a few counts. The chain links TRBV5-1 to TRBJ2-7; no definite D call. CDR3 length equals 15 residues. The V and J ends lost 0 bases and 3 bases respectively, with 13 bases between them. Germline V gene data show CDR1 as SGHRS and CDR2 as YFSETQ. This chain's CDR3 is CASSLAWASGYEQYF. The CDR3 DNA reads TGCGCCAGCAGCTTGGCTTGGGCGTCGGGCTACGAGCAGTACTTC. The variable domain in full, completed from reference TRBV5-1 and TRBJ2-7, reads KAGVTQTPRYLIKTRGQQVTLSCSPISGHRSVSWYQQTPGQGLQFLFEYFSETQRNKGNFPGRFSGRQFSNSRSEMNVSTLELGDSALYLCASSLAWASGYEQYFGPGTRLTVT.

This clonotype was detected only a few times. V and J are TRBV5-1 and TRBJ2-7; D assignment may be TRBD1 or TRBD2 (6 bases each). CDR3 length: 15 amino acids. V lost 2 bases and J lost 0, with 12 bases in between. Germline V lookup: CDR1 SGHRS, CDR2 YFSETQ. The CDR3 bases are TGCGCCAGCAGCTTACCGGGGGCCTTCTCCTACGAGCAGTACTTC. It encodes CASSLPGAFSYEQYF.

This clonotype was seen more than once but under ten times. The CDR3 DNA sequence: TGTGCCAGCAGTTACCTCGGGGGGAGCACAGATACGCAGTATTTT. As protein: CASSYLGGSTDTQYF. J is TRBJ2-3 and V is TRBV6-5, with 7 bases matching TRBD2. CDR3 length: 15 residues. CDR1 and CDR2 (germline): MNHEY, SVGAGI. V was pared by 2 bases and J by 0 bases, with 2 bases of the junction left unmatched.

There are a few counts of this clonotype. The DNA of the CDR3 is TGCAGTGCTGCCCCCAGGACCCAGTACTTC. Its protein product is CSAAPRTQYF. The V gene is TRBV20-1, the J gene TRBJ2-5, with D hard to call. There are 10 residues in the CDR3. Trimming stripped 5 bases from V and 7 bases from J, with 8 bases between. The germline V gene has CDR1 DFQATT and CDR2 SNEGSKA (reference sequence).

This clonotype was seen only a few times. The CDR3 DNA is TGTGCCAGCAGTCCATCCGGGACACCTCAGCCCCAGCATTTT. It yields the protein CASSPSGTPQPQHF. The gene calls are TRBV12-3 or TRBV12-4 and TRBJ1-5; a weak D match, TRBD1 (6 bases). The CDR3 length is 14 residues. Between the trimmed V and J ends, which lost 5 bases and 6 bases, there was a span of 14 bases.

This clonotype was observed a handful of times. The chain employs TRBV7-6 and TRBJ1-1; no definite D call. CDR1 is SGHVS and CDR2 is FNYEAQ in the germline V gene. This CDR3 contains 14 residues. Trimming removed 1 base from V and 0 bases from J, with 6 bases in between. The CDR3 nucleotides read TGTGCCAGCAGCTTAGGAACTATGAACACTGAAGCTTTCTTT. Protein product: CASSLGTMNTEAFF.

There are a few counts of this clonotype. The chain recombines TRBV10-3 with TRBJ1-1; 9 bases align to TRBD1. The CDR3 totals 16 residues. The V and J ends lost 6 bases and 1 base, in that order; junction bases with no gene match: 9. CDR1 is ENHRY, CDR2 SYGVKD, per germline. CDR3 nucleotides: TGTGCCATCAGGGCCCGGACAGGGGACGCGAACACTGAAGCTTTCTTT. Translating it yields CAIRARTGDANTEAFF.

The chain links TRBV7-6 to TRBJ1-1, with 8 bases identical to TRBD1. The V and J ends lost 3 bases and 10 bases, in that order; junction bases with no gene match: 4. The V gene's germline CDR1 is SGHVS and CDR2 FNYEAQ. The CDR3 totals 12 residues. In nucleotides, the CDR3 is TGTGCCAGCAGCTTTGGACAGGGCGCAGCTTTCTTT. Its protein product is CASSFGQGAAFF.

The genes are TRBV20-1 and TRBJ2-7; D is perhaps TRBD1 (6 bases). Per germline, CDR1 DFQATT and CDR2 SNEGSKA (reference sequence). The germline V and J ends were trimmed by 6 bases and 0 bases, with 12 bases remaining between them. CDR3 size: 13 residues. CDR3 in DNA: TGCAGTGCCTCGACAGGAGCCTCCTACGAGCAGTACTTC. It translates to CSASTGASYEQYF.

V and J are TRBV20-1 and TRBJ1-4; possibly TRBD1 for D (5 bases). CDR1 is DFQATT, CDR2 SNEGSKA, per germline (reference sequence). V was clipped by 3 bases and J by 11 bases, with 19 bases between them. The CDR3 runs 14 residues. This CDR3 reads CSASGTGPGLKLFF. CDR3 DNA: TGCAGTGCTAGTGGGACTGGCCCAGGGCTGAAACTGTTTTTT.